A single sample gave rise to the 24 T cell receptor beta chains below, sequenced in a study of T cell responses to AZD1222 COVID-19 vaccine. Sequencing was performed with immunoSEQ multiplex PCR; in TCRdb, only in-frame clones are kept and a portion is missing. This sample has 150,000 to 200,000 clones, with about 91% found just once. This sample comprised peripheral blood, obtained on day 0 of AZD1222 vaccination. The source is an adult in good health.

This clone was seen a single time. This chain links TRBV6-1 with TRBJ1-5; D perhaps matches TRBD1 (6 bases). Trimming cost V 4 bases and J 0 bases, with 13 bases left between them. CDR1 and CDR2 from the germline V gene are MNHNS and SASEGT. There are 16 residues in the CDR3. As DNA, the CDR3 is TGTGCCAGCAGTGGACGCACAGGGAATAGCAATCAGCCCCAGCATTTT. Its translation is CASSGRTGNSNQPQHF.

This sequence joins TRBV5-1 and TRBJ2-1; 14 bases align to TRBD2. CDR1 is SGHRS and CDR2 is YFSETQ in the germline V gene. V shed 3 bases, J shed 7 bases, and the junction held 6 bases outside the gene matches. This CDR3 region has 16 residues. In DNA, the CDR3 is TGCGCCAGCAGCTCAGACGGACTAGCGGGAGGTAATGAGCAGTTCTTC. This sequence encodes CASSSDGLAGGNEQFF.

J is TRBJ1-1 and V is TRBV7-2, with TRBD1 as a possible D gene (6 bases). CDR1 is SGHTA and CDR2 is FQGNSA in the germline V gene. CDR3 length: 13 residues. Deletions cut 2 bases from V and 4 bases from J, with 8 bases between. Written as DNA, the CDR3 is TGTGCCAGCAGCTTACGGGGGCCCACTGAAGCTTTCTTT. Translated, it gives CASSLRGPTEAFF.

The J gene is TRBJ2-3, the V gene TRBV24-1; 9 bases match TRBD1. This CDR3 is 17 amino acids long. After removal of 4 bases from V and 1 base from J, the junction contained 8 bases not matched to a gene. Germline CDR1 and CDR2: KGHDR and SFDVKD. The CDR3 protein is CATSEFAGQGRTDTQYF. The CDR3 DNA follows: TGTGCCACCAGTGAATTTGCGGGACAGGGTCGCACAGATACGCAGTATTTT.

V usage is TRBV2 and J usage is TRBJ1-5; unclear D gene. Germline loops: CDR1 SNHLY, CDR2 FYNNEI. With 5 bases removed from V and 6 bases from J, the gap between germline ends came to 14 bases. This CDR3 is 14 amino acids long. Here the CDR3 DNA reads TGTGCCAGCAGTTACGGAGACGTCGTTCAGCCCCAGCATTTT. Its protein is CASSYGDVVQPQHF.

V is TRBV2 and J is TRBJ2-3; unclear D gene. The CDR3 sequence is 12 residues long. Trimming cost V 6 bases and J 14 bases, with 18 bases left between them. CDR1 and CDR2 (germline): SNHLY, FYNNEI. CDR3 amino acids: CASREDAPVLYF. In DNA form, the CDR3 reads TGTGCCAGCAGAGAGGACGCCCCAGTGCTGTATTTT.

The chain links TRBV6-4 to TRBJ2-2; no clear D. There are 14 residues in the CDR3. V was clipped by 6 bases and J by 1 base, with 9 bases between them. Germline assignment: CDR1 MRHNA and CDR2 SNTAGT. As DNA, the CDR3 is TGTGCCAGCAGCCCCCTAGGGAACACCGGGGAGCTGTTTTTT. This sequence encodes CASSPLGNTGELFF.

The V call is TRBV30, the J call TRBJ1-4, with a weak D call TRBD1 (5 bases). This CDR3 is built from 15 residues. Looked up from germline, CDR1 is GTSNPN and CDR2 is SVGIG (reference sequence). V lost 0 bases, J lost 3 bases, and 11 bases lay in between. This CDR3 is CAWSVIGTSNEKLFF. In DNA, the CDR3 is TGTGCCTGGAGTGTTATAGGGACGTCTAATGAAAAACTGTTTTTT.

The chain has TRBV2 and TRBJ1-5; no clear D gene. Trimming took off 7 bases at V and 2 bases at J, with 9 bases between the two ends. This CDR3 contains 13 residues. Germline CDR1 and CDR2: SNHLY and FYNNEI. DNA of the CDR3: TGTGCCAGCAAGGGTTCGGGCAATCAGCCCCAGCATTTT. Protein product: CASKGSGNQPQHF.

As concerns this clone: The junction shows a germline mismatch at one end, possibly a read error. V gene TRBV14 combines with J gene TRBJ1-3; no reliable D call. Germline CDR1 is SGHDN and CDR2 is FVKESK. The CDR3 covers 11 residues. The DNA for the CDR3 is TGTGCCAGCAGCCAAGGAAGCACCATATATTTT. As protein: CASSQGSTIYF. Full variable domain (outside the CDR3, taken from reference TRBV14 and TRBJ1-3): EAGVTQFPSHSVIEKGQTVTLRCDPISGHDNLYWYRRVMGKEIKFLLHFVKESKQDESGMPNNRFLAERTGGTYSTLKVQPAELEDSGVYFCASSQGSTIYFGEGSWLTVV.

This clone has more than one count but fewer than ten. V and J are TRBV7-2 and TRBJ2-7, with D possibly matching TRBD1 (5 bases). Germline CDR1 is SGHTA and CDR2 is FQGNSA. Trimming removed 4 bases from V and 6 bases from J, with 16 bases in between. This CDR3 region has 14 residues. Here the CDR3 reads CASSSSGWGGEQYF. The DNA for the CDR3 is TGTGCCAGCAGCTCCTCAGGGTGGGGCGGCGAGCAGTACTTC.

The count of this clone is one. Relative to the germline gene, one junction end is altered; a read error may explain this. The rearrangement uses TRBV7-7 and TRBJ2-5, with TRBD1 matching 9 bases. CDR3 length equals 15 residues. Per the germline V gene, CDR1 is SSHAT and CDR2 is FNYEAQ (reference sequence). The DNA of the CDR3 is TGTGCTAGCAGCGCGGGACAGGGACTCCAAGAGACCCAGTACTTC. It translates to CASSAGQGLQETQYF.

This rearrangement joins TRBV5-1 to TRBJ1-1, with unresolved D. This CDR3 spans 14 amino acids. Trimming cost V 3 bases and J 4 bases, with 13 bases left between them. The germline V gene has CDR1 SGHRS and CDR2 YFSETQ. CDR3 loop: CASSSGPQVTEAFF. DNA of the CDR3: TGCGCCAGCAGCTCCGGGCCCCAGGTCACTGAAGCTTTCTTT.

This chain connects TRBV24-1 to TRBJ1-4; D perhaps matches TRBD1 (5 bases). V gave up 9 bases and J gave up 6 bases, with 16 bases separating them. The CDR3 loop spans 14 amino acids. Germline lookup yields CDR1 KGHDR and CDR2 SFDVKD. For the CDR3, the DNA is TGTGCCACCGAGAGGCAGGGAAGGGATGAAAAACTGTTTTTT. Its protein is CATERQGRDEKLFF.

The V and J genes are TRBV28 and TRBJ1-6; D unresolved. This CDR3 is 12 amino acids long. V dropped 5 bases and J dropped 14 bases, with 13 bases sitting between them. The germline CDR1 and CDR2 sequences are MDHEN and SYDVKM. The CDR3 loop reads CASSASGWALHF. CDR3 in DNA: TGTGCCAGCAGTGCCTCGGGTTGGGCCCTCCACTTT.

The chain has TRBV11-3 and TRBJ1-3; TRBD1 matches at 8 bases. This CDR3 has 14 amino acids. V lost 6 bases, J lost 3 bases, and 4 bases stayed unmatched. From germline, CDR1 is SGHNT and CDR2 YENEEA. CDR3 protein: CASSDGTGGNTIYF. The DNA for the CDR3 is TGTGCCAGCAGTGACGGGACAGGTGGAAACACCATATATTTT.

The CDR3 DNA reads as TGTGCCACCAGTGATGGACCCGGGCAGAGTAACTATGGCTACACCTTC. Translation: CATSDGPGQSNYGYTF. The gene calls are TRBV24-1 and TRBJ1-2; no reliable D call. Germline V CDR1 and CDR2: KGHDR, SFDVKD. Trimming removed 3 bases from V and 1 base from J, with 14 bases in between. This CDR3 is 16 amino acids long.

The chain joins TRBV11-3 to TRBJ2-3; possible D gene TRBD2, 8 bases. The CDR3 runs to 20 residues. V was clipped by 2 bases and J by 2 bases, with 26 bases between them. CDR1 and CDR2 from the germline V gene are SGHNT and YENEEA. This CDR3 is CASSLYFDRVSGGDTDTQYF. Here the CDR3 DNA reads TGTGCCAGCAGCTTATATTTCGACAGGGTTTCCGGGGGGGACACAGATACGCAGTATTTT.

The chain combines TRBV11-2 with TRBJ2-7; TRBD2 aligns across 8 bases. The V and J ends lost 5 bases and 3 bases, in that order; junction bases with no gene match: 18. Germline CDR1 SGHAT, CDR2 FQNNGV. The CDR3 has 18 residues. CDR3 sequence (DNA): TGTGCCAGCAGCCTCCGCGGGCTCGGAGCGGGAGATCGCTACGAGCAGTACTTC. Its translation: CASSLRGLGAGDRYEQYF.

The chain is built from TRBV24-1 and TRBJ2-1; 7 bases agree with TRBD1. The CDR3 has 15 amino acids. V trimming: 4 bases; J trimming: 7 bases; junction bases outside the gene matches: 9. In germline, CDR1 is KGHDR, CDR2 SFDVKD. For the CDR3, the DNA is TGTGCCACCAGTGAACCCGGGACAGAGGGGAATGAGCAGTTCTTC. Residues: CATSEPGTEGNEQFF.

This chain links TRBV5-1 with TRBJ1-1, with TRBD1 matching 7 bases. The CDR3 is made up of 14 amino acids. Germline assignment: CDR1 SGHRS and CDR2 YFSETQ. The J segment lost 1 base and the V segment lost 4 bases, leaving 4 bases of the junction unmatched. CDR3 in amino acids: CASSRGQKNTEAFF. The CDR3 DNA reads as TGCGCCAGCAGCAGGGGACAGAAGAACACTGAAGCTTTCTTT.

There are many counts of this clone. V gene TRBV5-1 combines with J gene TRBJ2-3; D gene ambiguous. V lost 5 bases and J 2 bases, leaving 9 bases between the germline ends. The germline V gene encodes CDR1 SGHRS and CDR2 YFSETQ. This CDR3 is 13 amino acids long. The CDR3: CASRRGITDTQYF. In DNA, the CDR3 is TGCGCCAGCAGACGCGGAATCACAGATACGCAGTATTTT.

This sequence joins TRBV3-1 (or the pseudogene TRBV3-2) and TRBJ2-7; D not resolved. The V gene lost 4 bases and the J gene lost 2 bases, with 15 bases spanning the gap. The CDR3 consists of 15 residues. Per germline, CDR1 LGHDT and CDR2 YNNKEL (reference sequence). The CDR3 DNA follows: TGTGCCAGCAGCCTACAAGATAGAGCACCCTACGAGCAGTACTTC. It codes for CASSLQDRAPYEQYF.

The chain joins TRBV3-1 (or the pseudogene TRBV3-2) to TRBJ2-7, with TRBD2 identical over 12 bases. There are 20 residues in the CDR3. J lost 3 bases, V lost 2 bases, and 17 bases had no gene match. Germline-derived CDR1 and CDR2 are LGHDT and YNNKEL (reference sequence). The chain's CDR3 is CASSQIWLAGGRSVSYEQYF. The CDR3 nucleotides are TGTGCCAGCAGCCAAATCTGGCTAGCGGGAGGGCGTTCGGTAAGCTACGAGCAGTACTTC.